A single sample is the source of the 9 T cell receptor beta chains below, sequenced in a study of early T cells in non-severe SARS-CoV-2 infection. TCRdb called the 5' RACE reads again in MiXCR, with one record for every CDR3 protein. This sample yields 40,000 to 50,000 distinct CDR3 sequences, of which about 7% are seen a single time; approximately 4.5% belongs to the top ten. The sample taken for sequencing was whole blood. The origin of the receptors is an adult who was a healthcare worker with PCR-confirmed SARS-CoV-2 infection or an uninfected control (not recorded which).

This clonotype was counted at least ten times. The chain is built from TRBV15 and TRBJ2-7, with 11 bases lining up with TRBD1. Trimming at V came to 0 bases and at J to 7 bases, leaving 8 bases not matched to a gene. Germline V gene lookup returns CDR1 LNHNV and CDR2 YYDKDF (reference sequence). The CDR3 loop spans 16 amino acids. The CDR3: CATSRDPGQGAYEQYF. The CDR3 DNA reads TGTGCCACCAGCAGAGATCCCGGACAGGGGGCGTATGAGCAGTACTTC.

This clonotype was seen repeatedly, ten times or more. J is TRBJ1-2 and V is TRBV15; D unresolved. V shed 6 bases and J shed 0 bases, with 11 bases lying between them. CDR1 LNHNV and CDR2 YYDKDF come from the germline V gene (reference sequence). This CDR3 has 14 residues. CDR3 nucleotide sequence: TGTGCCACCAGGCGGGCGGGAGCTAACTATGGCTACACCTTC. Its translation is CATRRAGANYGYTF.

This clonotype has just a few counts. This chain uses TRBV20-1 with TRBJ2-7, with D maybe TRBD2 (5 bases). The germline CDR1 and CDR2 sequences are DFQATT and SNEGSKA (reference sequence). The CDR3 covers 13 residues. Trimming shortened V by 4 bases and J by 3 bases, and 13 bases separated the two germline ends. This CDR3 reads CSATPRRDYEQYF. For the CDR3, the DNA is TGCAGTGCTACGCCTCGCCGGGACTACGAGCAGTACTTC.

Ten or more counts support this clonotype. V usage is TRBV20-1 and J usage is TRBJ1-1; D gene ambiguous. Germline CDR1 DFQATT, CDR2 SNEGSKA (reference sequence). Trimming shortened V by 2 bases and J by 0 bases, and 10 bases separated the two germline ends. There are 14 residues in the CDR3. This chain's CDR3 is CSARRTVMNTEAFF. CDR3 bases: TGCAGTGCTAGACGAACAGTTATGAACACTGAAGCTTTCTTT.

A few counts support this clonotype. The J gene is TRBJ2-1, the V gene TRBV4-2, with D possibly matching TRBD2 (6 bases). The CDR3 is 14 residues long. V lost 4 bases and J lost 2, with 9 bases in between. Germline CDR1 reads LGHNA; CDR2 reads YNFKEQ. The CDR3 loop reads CASSRSGPYNEQFF. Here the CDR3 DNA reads TGTGCCAGCAGCCGTAGCGGACCCTACAATGAGCAGTTCTTC.

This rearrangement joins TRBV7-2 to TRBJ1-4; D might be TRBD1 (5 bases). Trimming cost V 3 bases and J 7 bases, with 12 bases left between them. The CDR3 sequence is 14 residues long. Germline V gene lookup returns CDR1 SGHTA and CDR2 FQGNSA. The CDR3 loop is CASSLGHAFEKLFF. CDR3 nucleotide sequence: TGTGCCAGCAGCTTGGGGCACGCCTTTGAAAAACTGTTTTTT.

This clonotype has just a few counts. For the CDR3, the DNA is TGTGCCAGCAGCCCGTCGGGACAGACATACAATGAGCAGTTCTTC. Translated, it gives CASSPSGQTYNEQFF. The chain combines TRBV11-3 with TRBJ2-1; 7 bases align to TRBD1. The germline V gene encodes CDR1 SGHNT and CDR2 YENEEA. The junction had 8 bases not matched to a gene; V was cut back by 5 bases and J by 4 bases. This CDR3 spans 15 amino acids.

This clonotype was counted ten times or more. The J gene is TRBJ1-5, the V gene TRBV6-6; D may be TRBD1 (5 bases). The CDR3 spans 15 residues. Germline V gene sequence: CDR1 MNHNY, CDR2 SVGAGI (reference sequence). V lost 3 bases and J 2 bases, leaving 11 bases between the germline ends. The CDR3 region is CASSYRQGGNQPQHF. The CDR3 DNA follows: TGTGCCAGCAGTTATAGGCAGGGAGGCAATCAGCCCCAGCATTTT.

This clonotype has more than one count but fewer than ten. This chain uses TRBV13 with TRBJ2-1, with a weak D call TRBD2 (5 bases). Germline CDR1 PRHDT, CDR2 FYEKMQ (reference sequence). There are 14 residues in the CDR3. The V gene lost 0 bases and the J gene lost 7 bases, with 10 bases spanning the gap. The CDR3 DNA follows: TGTGCCAGCAGCTTAGGATCGGGGTTGAATGAGCAGTTCTTC. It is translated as CASSLGSGLNEQFF.